This TCR beta chain comes out of a study of blood T cells in healthy people across ages. Study-wide points: Investigators treated diversity estimates from one million T cells as underestimates. Nothing was known about donor CMV status, and this possibly confounded expanded clonotype changes. With age, beta diversity per million T cells declined roughly linearly, significantly by 40.

The second PCR ran roughly 7 to 11 cycles with a sample-barcoded 5' primer and J-beta primers. Using its own MiXCR run on the 5' RACE reads, TCRdb lists one record per CDR3 protein. The sample records around 620,000 distinct CDR3 sequences, approximately 25% being singletons. Trimming removed 3 bases at V and 0 bases at J, with 7 bases between. The CDR3 sequence is 13 residues long. Germline V lookup: CDR1 DFQATT, CDR2 SNEGSKA (reference sequence). This clonotype has more than one count but fewer than ten. The antigen remains unidentified. Healthy Caucasian individuals from Russia aged about 6 to 90 served as donors.

The receptor's source is a woman aged 70-85 years in good health. This chain uses TRBV20-1 with TRBJ2-3; TRBD1 might be the D (5 bases). The specimen sequenced was blood. The CDR3 reads CSARGRSTDTQYF. As DNA, the CDR3 is TGCAGTGCTAGGGGGCGTAGCACAGATACGCAGTATTTT.